Ten or more counts support the clone carrying this T cell receptor (beta chain). These data come from a study of blood T cell repertoires in COVID-19. Study-level background: The analysed material was cDNA or gDNA that came from T cells, B-cell-depleted T cells, or PBMCs.

Per germline, CDR1 SGDLS and CDR2 YYNGEE. The CDR3 loop spans 15 amino acids. V dropped 2 bases and J dropped 1 base, with 9 bases sitting between them. TCRdb keeps only in-frame clones here, not all; method: immunoSEQ multiplex PCR. The sample shows under 300,000 clones, 81% of them seen only once. The receptor was isolated from a woman aged 55-69 years with active or convalescent COVID-19. V usage is TRBV9 and J usage is TRBJ1-4, with D maybe TRBD1 (5 bases). Sequences were obtained from peripheral blood. For the CDR3, the DNA is TGTGCCAGCAGCGTGGGGGGGAGAACTAATGAAAAACTGTTTTTT. The encoded protein is CASSVGGRTNEKLFF.